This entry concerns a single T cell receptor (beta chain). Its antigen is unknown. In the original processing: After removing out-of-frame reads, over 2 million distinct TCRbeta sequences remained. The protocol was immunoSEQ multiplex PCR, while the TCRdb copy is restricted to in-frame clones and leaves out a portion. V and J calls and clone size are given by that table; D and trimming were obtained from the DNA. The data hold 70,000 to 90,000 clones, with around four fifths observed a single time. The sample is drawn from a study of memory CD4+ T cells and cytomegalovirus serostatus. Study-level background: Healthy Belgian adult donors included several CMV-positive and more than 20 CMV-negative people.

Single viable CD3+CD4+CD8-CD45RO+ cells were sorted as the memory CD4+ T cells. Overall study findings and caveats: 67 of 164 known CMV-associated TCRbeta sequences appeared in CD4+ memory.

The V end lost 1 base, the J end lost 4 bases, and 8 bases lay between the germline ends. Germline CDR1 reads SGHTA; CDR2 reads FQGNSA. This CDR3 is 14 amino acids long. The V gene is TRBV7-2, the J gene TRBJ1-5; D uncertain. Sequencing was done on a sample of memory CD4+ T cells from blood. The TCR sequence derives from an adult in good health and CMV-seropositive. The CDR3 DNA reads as TGTGCCAGCAGCTTAGGGCTTTGGAATCAGCCCCAGCATTTT. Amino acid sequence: CASSLGLWNQPQHF.